This T cell receptor beta chain appears in the sequencing data of a study of shared clonotypes between healthy human individuals. Trimming removed 5 bases at V and 8 bases at J, with 15 bases between. The CDR3 is 12 residues long. Germline lookup yields CDR1 GTSNPN and CDR2 SVGIG (reference sequence). Terminally differentiated effector memory CD45RA+ cells were excluded by CCR7 positive selection of CD45RO-negative cells. Sequencing was performed with immunoSEQ multiplex PCR; in TCRdb, only in-frame clones are kept and a portion is missing. The table has 1.5 million to 2.5 million clones, less than 95% seen once.

This receptor was taken from a man in his late teens or twenties in good health. The sample comprised naive CD8+ T cells sorted from blood. The rearrangement links TRBV30 to TRBJ1-2, with unresolved D. The DNA for the CDR3 is TGTGCCTGGGAAGACGCGGGATGGGGCTACACCTTC. Translating it yields CAWEDAGWGYTF. The full variable domain, its missing parts supplied by reference TRBV30 and TRBJ1-2, is SQTIHQWPATLVQPVGSPLSLECTVEGTSNPNLYWYRQAAGRGLQLLFYSVGIGQISSEVPQNLSASRPQDRQFILSSKKLLLSDSGFYLCAWEDAGWGYTFGSGTRLTVV.